This is a list of T cell receptor beta chains from one sample in a study of identical twins. A single record per CDR3 protein comes from TCRdb applying MiXCR to the 5' RACE reads. The sample contains 1,800,000 or so distinct CDR3 sequences, roughly 35% of which appear only once. Sequenced: cord blood. These receptors all stem from a newborn girl in good health. The CDR3 runs from the conserved cysteine through the conserved F or W. The order of the fields is J gene, D gene, clone size, CDR3 length, V gene, CDR3 DNA, CDR3 protein. D genes are given only for firm matches. For some rows the clone size is stated as once, few or many, or as a class when expanded; others skip it.

>TRBJ2-7|.|many|15|TRBV6-2/TRBV6-3
TGTGCCAGCAGCCGCTTGACAGGAGGCTCCTACGAGCAGTACTTC
CASSRLTGGSYEQYF
>TRBJ2-1|TRBD2|few|14|TRBV20-1
TGCAGTGCTACCCGGACTAGCGGGAGGTATGAGCAGTTCTTC
CSATRTSGRYEQFF
>TRBJ2-1|.|once|15|TRBV5-1
TGCGCCAGCAGCTACCGGACTGAGGCGGGGAATGAGCAGTTCTTC
CASSYRTEAGNEQFF
>TRBJ2-1|TRBD1|.|13|TRBV20-1
TGCAGTGCTAGAACAGGGGGCGCGAAGACCCAGTTCTTC
CSARTGGAKTQFF
>TRBJ1-6|.|.|13|TRBV6-1
TGTGCCAGCACCCGAGAGGGGGATTCACCCCCCCACTTT
CASTREGDSPPHF
>TRBJ2-3|TRBD2|many|15|TRBV10-3
TGTGCCATCAGTGAGTCTAGCGGGAGCACAGATACGCAGTATTTT
CAISESSGSTDTQYF
>TRBJ2-7|.|few|13|TRBV2
TGTGCCAGCAGTGTGGGACCGGGCTACGAGCAGTACTTC
CASSVGPGYEQYF
>TRBJ2-1|TRBD2|.|16|TRBV6-5
TGTGCCAGCAGTTACCTCGCTAGCGGGAGCCCCAATGAGCAGTTCTTC
CASSYLASGSPNEQFF
>TRBJ2-7|.|.|17|TRBV6-5
TGTGCCAGCATTCACTCAACCGGACAGACCGACCAGGACGAGCAGTACTTC
CASIHSTGQTDQDEQYF
>TRBJ2-5|.|.|13|TRBV29-1
TGCAGCGTGGACACGAGCACCTACAATGAGCAGTACTTC
CSVDTSTYNEQYF
>TRBJ2-1|.|many|14|TRBV4-2
TGTGCCAGCAGCCAAGGCGGTAGTGTCAATGAGCAGTTCTTC
CASSQGGSVNEQFF
>TRBJ2-7|TRBD1|.|16|TRBV20-1
TGCAGTGCTAGAGATTTCTTGGGACAGGGCACCTACGAGCAGTACTTC
CSARDFLGQGTYEQYF
>TRBJ2-1|TRBD1|few|15|TRBV24-1
TGTGCCACCAGTGATTCGGGACAGGGGGTTAATGAGCAGTTCTTC
CATSDSGQGVNEQFF
>TRBJ1-6|TRBD1|few|15|TRBV7-9
TGTGCCAGCAGGGCGGACAGGGGGCATAATTCACCCCTCCACTTT
CASRADRGHNSPLHF
>TRBJ2-7|.|once|14|TRBV28
TGTGCCAGCAGTCCCCTGGGAGAGGAAGACGAGCAGTACTTC
CASSPLGEEDEQYF
>TRBJ2-1|.|few|16|TRBV12-3/TRBV12-4
TGTGCCAGCAGTTTAGAAACGGAGAGCTCCTACAATGAGCAGTTCTTC
CASSLETESSYNEQFF
>TRBJ2-1|.|.|12|TRBV18
TGTGCCAGCTCACCCGCTGGGGGTGAGCAGTTCTTC
CASSPAGGEQFF
>TRBJ2-1|TRBD1|.|13|TRBV25-1
TGTGCCAGCAGTGAAGACGCAGGGGGTGAGCAGTTCTTC
CASSEDAGGEQFF
>TRBJ2-7|TRBD2|few|14|TRBV20-1
TGCAGTGTACCCAACCTAGCGGGGAGGTACGAGCAGTACTTC
CSVPNLAGRYEQYF
>TRBJ1-1|.|.|17|TRBV4-2
TGTGCCAGCAGCCAAGAAGATACTAGGGGGGCTGACACTGAAGCTTTCTTT
CASSQEDTRGADTEAFF
>TRBJ2-5|.|many|16|TRBV3-1
TGTGCCAGCAGCCTGAGCCCAACCGACAGACAAGAGACCCAGTACTTC
CASSLSPTDRQETQYF
>TRBJ2-5|.|.|9|TRBV20-1
TGCAGTCCCAAAGGACACCAGTACTTC
CSPKGHQYF
>TRBJ1-2|.|.|12|TRBV5-1
TGCGCCAGCAGATTGCATAACTATGGCTACACCTTC
CASRLHNYGYTF